This passage covers 27 T cell receptor beta chains from one sample sequenced in a study of glioma-infiltrating T cells. TCR alpha and beta CDR3 regions were amplified from RNA using iRepertoire nested multiplex PCR. TCRdb re-called the multiplex PCR reads through MiXCR, storing one row per CDR3 protein. The sample consists of under 200,000 distinct CDR3 sequences, roughly two fifths of them appearing once. The sample consisted of glioma tissue, nonneoplastic brain tissue, or PBMCs (not recorded which). The receptors come from a human donor with low-grade glioma or glioblastoma, undergoing nonglioma brain surgery, or in good health (not recorded which).

This chain links TRBV7-9 with TRBJ2-4; perhaps D is TRBD1 or TRBD2 (5 bases each). Deletions cut 5 bases from V and 9 bases from J, with 17 bases between. CDR1 and CDR2 (germline): SEHNR, FQNEAQ (reference sequence). This CDR3 has 14 residues. CDR3 amino acids: CASSAYGTEFIQYF. CDR3 bases: TGTGCCAGCAGCGCGTACGGGACGGAATTCATTCAGTACTTC.

The chain employs TRBV7-2 and TRBJ1-4; D perhaps matches TRBD1 (6 bases). Trimming stripped 5 bases from V and 3 bases from J, with 13 bases between. This CDR3 is built from 15 residues. CDR1 SGHTA and CDR2 FQGNSA come from the germline V gene. The CDR3 DNA follows: TGTGCCAGCAGCCCTCCAGGGGCACCTAATGAAAAACTGTTTTTT. Amino acid sequence: CASSPPGAPNEKLFF. The variable domain in full, completed from reference TRBV7-2 and TRBJ1-4, reads GAGVSQSPSNKVTEKGKDVELRCDPISGHTALYWYRQSLGQGLEFLIYFQGNSAPDKSGLPSDRFSAERTGGSVSTLTIQRTQQEDSAVYLCASSPPGAPNEKLFFGSGTQLSVL.

The chain carries TRBV5-1 and TRBJ1-1; D remains unclear. The germline CDR1 and CDR2 sequences are SGHRS and YFSETQ. The CDR3 has 15 amino acids. V lost 0 bases and J 1 base, leaving 10 bases between the germline ends. This CDR3 reads CASSLAVSKNTEAFF. The CDR3 DNA sequence: TGCGCCAGCAGCTTGGCCGTGAGCAAGAACACTGAAGCTTTCTTT. Filled out from reference TRBV5-1 and TRBJ1-1, the complete variable domain reads KAGVTQTPRYLIKTRGQQVTLSCSPISGHRSVSWYQQTPGQGLQFLFEYFSETQRNKGNFPGRFSGRQFSNSRSEMNVSTLELGDSALYLCASSLAVSKNTEAFFGQGTRLTVV.

The rearrangement links TRBV18 to TRBJ2-1; D not certain. Trimming removed 10 bases from V and 5 bases from J, with 15 bases in between. This CDR3 is 13 amino acids long. CDR1 KGHSH and CDR2 LQKENI come from the germline V gene. CDR3 residues: CAISPFGDNEQFF. The CDR3 DNA is TGTGCCATCTCCCCCTTTGGGGACAATGAGCAGTTCTTC.

V usage is TRBV5-1 and J usage is TRBJ1-6; no definite D call. The CDR3 spans 13 residues. The germline V gene encodes CDR1 SGHRS and CDR2 YFSETQ. V was trimmed by 0 bases and J by 6 bases, leaving 4 bases between them. In DNA, the CDR3 is TGCGCCAGCAGCTTGGACGTTAATTCACCCCTCCACTTT. Translating gives CASSLDVNSPLHF.

The chain combines TRBV5-8 with TRBJ2-1; D is possibly TRBD2 (6 bases). The CDR3 runs 13 residues. The V gene's germline CDR1 is SGHTS and CDR2 YDEGEE. V shed 4 bases and J shed 8 bases, with 13 bases lying between them. This CDR3 reads CASSPGLSDEQFF. The CDR3 DNA sequence: TGTGCCAGCAGCCCCGGACTATCGGATGAGCAGTTCTTC.

Of note for this clonotype: This may be a read error, as it is one base from a much larger clone. The chain uses TRBV6-6 and TRBJ2-1; D might be TRBD1 (5 bases). The germline gives CDR1 MNHNY, CDR2 SVGAGI (reference sequence). The CDR3 sequence is 14 residues long. With 2 bases removed from V and 10 bases from J, the gap between germline ends came to 15 bases. DNA for the CDR3: TGTGCCAGCAGTTACGATGACAGTCTCTACGAGCAGTTCTTC. This codes for CASSYDDSLYEQFF.

In this sample, this clonotype turned up many times. The chain has TRBV19 and TRBJ2-3; a possible D gene is TRBD1 (6 bases). V lost 3 bases to trimming and J lost 5 bases, with 12 bases between them. The length of the CDR3 is 14 residues. Germline values: CDR1 LNHDA, CDR2 SQIVND (reference sequence). CDR3 in DNA: TGTGCCAGTAGTATTGGGGGCAGGGAAGATACGCAGTATTTT. It codes for CASSIGGREDTQYF.

As to this clonotype: This may stem from a read error, because a much larger clone lies one nucleotide away. The CDR3 sequence is CSAPLRESVSLYEQYF. The DNA of the CDR3 is TGCAGTGCTCCACTCCGGGAGAGCGTGAGTTTATACGAGCAGTACTTC. The chain carries TRBV20-1 and TRBJ2-7; D possibly corresponds to TRBD2 (6 bases). Trimming took 5 bases from V and 4 from J, leaving 24 bases between them. This CDR3 has 16 residues. Germline V gene data show CDR1 as DFQATT and CDR2 as SNEGSKA (reference sequence).

This clonotype was found a few times. In DNA, the CDR3 is TGTGCCAGTAGCACTGACAGGCAAGAGACCCAGTACTTC. Its translation is CASSTDRQETQYF. The chain links TRBV19 to TRBJ2-5; weak D call: TRBD1 (6 bases). CDR1 LNHDA and CDR2 SQIVND come from the germline V gene (reference sequence). The length of the CDR3 is 13 residues. V lost 6 bases and J 2 bases, leaving 10 bases between the germline ends.

In its sample, this clonotype was seen a few times. The V gene is TRBV24-1, the J gene TRBJ2-2; D gene uncertain. Trimming shortened V by 5 bases and J by 4 bases, and 7 bases separated the two germline ends. Germline V gives CDR1 KGHDR, CDR2 SFDVKD. This CDR3 has 13 amino acids. Written as DNA, the CDR3 is TGTGCCACCAGTGGACTGATCACCGGGGAGCTGTTTTTT. As protein: CATSGLITGELFF.

The J gene is TRBJ2-5, the V gene TRBV7-3, with D unresolved. Looked up from germline, CDR1 is SGHTA and CDR2 is FQGTGA. V shed 4 bases and J shed 4 bases, with 13 bases lying between them. This CDR3 has 14 amino acids. CDR3 sequence (DNA): TGTGCCAGCAGCTCCACCGGGCCCGGAGAGACCCAGTACTTC. It encodes CASSSTGPGETQYF.

The chain links TRBV7-9 to TRBJ1-2; D gene uncertain. Looked up from germline, CDR1 is SEHNR and CDR2 is FQNEAQ (reference sequence). CDR3 length: 14 amino acids. Trimming cost V 5 bases and J 8 bases, with 18 bases left between them. CDR3 in DNA: TGTGCCAGCAGCCCTGACGGCTCCCTGGGGGGCTACACCTTC. The encoded protein is CASSPDGSLGGYTF. The whole variable domain, remainder taken from reference TRBV7-9 and TRBJ1-2, is DTGVSQNPRHKITKRGQNVTFRCDPISEHNRLYWYRQTLGQGPEFLTYFQNEAQLEKSRLLSDRFSAERPKGSFSTLEIQRTEQGDSAMYLCASSPDGSLGGYTFGSGTRLTVV.

A word on this clonotype: A much bigger clone sits one base away, suggesting this may be a read error. This chain links TRBV28 with TRBJ2-3; D is uncertain. V lost 4 bases to trimming and J lost 3 bases, with 17 bases between them. CDR3 length equals 16 residues. Germline V CDR1 and CDR2: MDHEN, SYDVKM. The CDR3 DNA reads as TGTGCCAGCAGTTCTCCCGCTACAAGCATGACAGATACGCAGTATTTT. Residues: CASSSPATSMTDTQYF.

The chain recombines TRBV7-9 with TRBJ1-5, with 9 bases identical to TRBD1. This CDR3 is built from 18 residues. V was clipped by 6 bases and J by 8 bases; unmatched bases: 20. Germline values: CDR1 SEHNR, CDR2 FQNEAQ (reference sequence). DNA of the CDR3: TGTGCCAGCAGTCTCCTGAGGACAGGGGAATCAGGAAATAAGCCCCAGCATTTT. The encoded protein is CASSLLRTGESGNKPQHF.

About this clonotype itself: A much larger clonotype is one base distant, so this may be a read error. The rearrangement joins TRBV28 to TRBJ2-5, with D perhaps TRBD2 (6 bases). The CDR3 contains 14 residues. The germline gives CDR1 MDHEN, CDR2 SYDVKM. This CDR3 reads CASRSPGLQETKYF. The CDR3 DNA follows: TGTGCCAGCAGATCCCCCGGACTACAAGAGACCAAGTACTTC.

This clonotype came up a few times. This sequence joins TRBV5-8 and TRBJ2-3, with TRBD1 matching over 8 bases. CDR1 SGHTS and CDR2 YDEGEE come from the germline V gene. CDR3 length equals 15 residues. V shed 3 bases and J 2 bases; nucleotides not matched to a gene: 5. The CDR3 sequence: CASSSGQANTDTQYF. The CDR3 region has the DNA TGTGCCAGCAGCTCGGGACAGGCTAACACAGATACGCAGTATTTT.

The chain combines TRBV6-1 with TRBJ1-6, with a weak D call TRBD1 (6 bases). Trimming left V 5 bases short and J 10 bases short, with 18 bases between. The CDR3 is made up of 15 amino acids. The germline CDR1 and CDR2 sequences are MNHNS and SASEGT. The CDR3: CASSNRTVVGSPLHF. CDR3 DNA: TGTGCCAGCAGTAACCGGACAGTGGTGGGGTCACCCCTCCACTTT.

The chain employs TRBV27 and TRBJ2-2, with D maybe TRBD2 (5 bases). Germline loops: CDR1 MNHEY, CDR2 SMNVEV (reference sequence). V lost 8 bases, J lost 4 bases, and 14 bases lay in between. The CDR3 contains 14 residues. The CDR3 protein is CASLAGSVTGELFF. The CDR3 DNA is TGTGCCAGCCTAGCTGGTTCGGTCACCGGGGAGCTGTTTTTT.

The J gene is TRBJ1-2, the V gene TRBV29-1; no clear D gene. This CDR3 contains 13 residues. With 6 bases removed from V and 7 bases from J, the gap between germline ends came to 18 bases. Germline V gene data show CDR1 as SQVTM and CDR2 as ANQGSEA. CDR3 DNA: TGCAGCGTGAACGTAGCTGGTTTGGGTGGCTACACCTTC. This encodes CSVNVAGLGGYTF.

A few counts support this clonotype. A single base separates this from a much larger clone, so it may be a read error. This chain connects TRBV20-1 to TRBJ2-5, with 8 positions matching TRBD2. The J segment lost 7 bases and the V segment lost 6 bases, leaving 10 bases of the junction unmatched. This CDR3 comprises 13 residues. In germline, CDR1 is DFQATT, CDR2 SNEGSKA (reference sequence). The CDR3 DNA reads as TGCAGTGCGGGACTAGTTGGAGTAGTGACCCAGTACTTC. As protein: CSAGLVGVVTQYF.

The rearrangement joins TRBV5-1 to TRBJ2-1, with D perhaps TRBD2 (6 bases). V gave up 7 bases and J gave up 6 bases, with 17 bases separating them. The germline gives CDR1 SGHRS, CDR2 YFSETQ. The CDR3 is 14 residues long. The CDR3: CASAPERESNEQFF. CDR3 in DNA: TGCGCCAGCGCCCCCGAACGGGAGAGCAATGAGCAGTTCTTC.

This clonotype came up once. This may arise from a read error, as a much more abundant clone is one base away. The chain links TRBV2 to TRBJ2-1, with D possibly called TRBD1 or TRBD2 (5 bases each). CDR1 SNHLY and CDR2 FYNNEI come from the germline V gene. CDR3 size: 14 residues. CDR3 in amino acids: CASSELRGVDEKFF. For the CDR3, the DNA is TGTGCCAGCAGTGAACTGAGGGGCGTCGATGAGAAGTTCTTC.

In regard to this clonotype: This clone may be a read error of a much larger clone one base away. J is TRBJ2-7 and V is TRBV28; D is possibly TRBD2 (5 bases). Trimming removed 3 bases at V and 0 bases at J, with 9 bases between. The CDR3 has 14 amino acids. Germline CDR1 is MDHEN and CDR2 is SYDVKM. CDR3 protein: CASSFRENSYEQYF. Written as DNA, the CDR3 is TGTGCCAGCAGTTTTCGGGAAAACTCCTACGAGCAGTACTTC.

Comment on this clonotype: The junction does not match germline at one end; this may be a read error. The chain couples TRBV2 to TRBJ1-6, with TRBD1 as a possible D gene (5 bases). Per the germline V gene, CDR1 is SNHLY and CDR2 is FYNNEI. CDR3 length: 14 amino acids. CDR3 sequence: CASSYVGTRSPPQF. CDR3 DNA sequence: TGTGCCAGCAGTTACGTCGGGACTAGGTCACCCCCCCAATTT.

The chain recombines TRBV19 with TRBJ1-1; 8 nucleotides match TRBD1. The CDR3 spans 15 residues. V dropped 5 bases and J dropped 5; count of bases not matched to a gene: 10. Germline assignment: CDR1 LNHDA and CDR2 SQIVND (reference sequence). The CDR3 sequence: CASSPRTGTKTEAFF. Written as DNA, the CDR3 is TGTGCCAGTAGTCCCCGGACAGGGACCAAAACTGAAGCTTTCTTT.

To note about this clonotype: A much larger clone lies a single base off, so this may be a read error. The final CDR3 position lacks the conserved phenylalanine or tryptophan, pointing to a likely read error. V is TRBV20-1 and J is TRBJ2-3; a possible D gene is TRBD1 (5 bases). The CDR3 has 14 amino acids. Trimming left V 1 base short and J 8 bases short, with 16 bases between. The germline V gene encodes CDR1 DFQATT and CDR2 SNEGSKA (reference sequence). DNA for the CDR3: TGCAGTGCTAGAGTTTCCATGGGGCAGGGTACGCAGTATTTA. Translated, it gives CSARVSMGQGTQYL.